One and the same sample provided the 29 T cell receptor beta chains below, sequenced in a study of CD8+CD57+ T cells in acquired aplastic anemia. Genomic DNA acted as the template from which TCR beta VDJ combination and CDR3 sequence profiling were carried out. TCRdb passed the reads through MiXCR, listing each CDR3 protein once. In the table there are roughly 180,000 distinct CDR3 sequences, around 45% of which are singletons. Sequencing used sorted CD4+, CD8+, or CD8+CD57+ T cells (not recorded which) from PBMCs. The receptors derive from a human donor in good health.

In its sample, this clonotype was seen many times. The rearrangement uses TRBV6-5 and TRBJ2-3; D is uncertain. V was shortened by 5 bases and J by 6 bases, with 12 bases between the two germline ends. Germline CDR1 is MNHEY and CDR2 is SVGAGI. This CDR3 spans 13 amino acids. The CDR3 DNA follows: TGTGCCAGCAGTACCCGGCCGTGGGATACGCAGTATTTT. This translates into CASSTRPWDTQYF.

This clonotype was detected many times. The chain recombines TRBV9 with TRBJ2-1, with 12 bases identical to TRBD2. From germline, CDR1 is SGDLS and CDR2 YYNGEE. This CDR3 contains 17 residues. The V gene end was trimmed by 2 bases and the J gene end by 6 bases; junction bases not matched to a gene: 9. This CDR3 is CASSVGTSGRSANEQFF. As DNA, the CDR3 is TGTGCCAGCAGCGTGGGAACTAGCGGGAGGTCGGCCAATGAGCAGTTCTTC.

The V call is TRBV11-1, the J call TRBJ1-2, with TRBD1 matching 7 bases. In germline, CDR1 is SGHAT, CDR2 FQDESV (reference sequence). This CDR3 region has 16 residues. The J segment lost 0 bases and the V segment lost 6 bases, leaving 10 bases of the junction unmatched. CDR3 DNA sequence: TGTGCCAGCAGTAAAGGGACAGCCCTTTCTAACTATGGCTACACCTTC. It yields the protein CASSKGTALSNYGYTF.

This clonotype was detected many times. The rearrangement uses TRBV20-1 and TRBJ2-6; 7 bases map to TRBD1. This CDR3 contains 16 residues. The J segment lost 1 base and the V segment lost 5 bases, leaving 8 bases of the junction unmatched. Looked up from germline, CDR1 is DFQATT and CDR2 is SNEGSKA (reference sequence). The CDR3 region has the DNA TGCAGTGCTGGCCGGGACAGACTTTCTGGGGCCAACGTCCTGACTTTC. This sequence encodes CSAGRDRLSGANVLTF.

This clonotype was picked up many times. The rearrangement joins TRBV5-6 to TRBJ2-1, with 9 bases lining up with TRBD1. The CDR3 covers 13 residues. Per germline, CDR1 SGHDT and CDR2 YYEEEE. The J segment lost 7 bases and the V segment lost 4 bases, leaving 3 bases of the junction unmatched. The CDR3 DNA sequence: TGTGCCAGCAGCGGGACAGGGCTTAATGAGCAGTTCTTC. Translating gives CASSGTGLNEQFF.

Ten or more counts support this clonotype. A read error may produce the germline difference seen at one junction end. The rearrangement joins TRBV13 to TRBJ2-7; weak D call: TRBD1 (6 bases). This CDR3 region has 13 residues. Germline V lookup: CDR1 PRHDT, CDR2 FYEKMQ (reference sequence). In DNA, the CDR3 is TGTGCCAGCAGCTCAAATAACCTAAACAGGGTGCACTTC. It is translated as CASSSNNLNRVHF.

The rearrangement uses TRBV7-8 and TRBJ2-7; TRBD2 aligns across 8 bases. This CDR3 is built from 14 residues. Germline values: CDR1 SGHVS, CDR2 FQNEAQ. V was pared by 5 bases and J by 7 bases, with 10 bases of the junction left unmatched. The CDR3 loop reads CASSPGGGRREQYV. CDR3 nucleotides: TGTGCCAGCAGCCCTGGCGGGGGGCGGAGGGAGCAGTACGTC.

This clonotype came up a few times. The CDR3 bases are TGTGCCAGCTCACAGGGAGGCGGCTACACCTTC. This codes for CASSQGGGYTF. The V and J genes are TRBV12-3 or TRBV12-4 and TRBJ1-2; D may be TRBD1 (6 bases). The V end was cut by 8 bases, the J end by 8 bases, with 12 bases between. The CDR3 is 11 amino acids.

The V gene is TRBV10-3, the J gene TRBJ1-3; D uncertain. The CDR3 is 15 amino acids. From germline, CDR1 is ENHRY and CDR2 SYGVKD. Deletions cut 10 bases from V and 0 bases from J, with 16 bases between. CDR3 protein: CATSRDPSSGNTIYF. The CDR3 nucleotides read TGTGCCACCTCCCGCGACCCGAGCTCTGGAAACACCATATATTTT.

The V gene is TRBV5-6, the J gene TRBJ2-6; D is unresolved. The germline V gene has CDR1 SGHDT and CDR2 YYEEEE. This CDR3 has 16 amino acids. Trimming took 1 base from V and 0 from J, leaving 8 bases between them. As DNA, the CDR3 is TGTGCCAGCAGCTTGAGTCCCGCCTCTGGGGCCAACGTCCTGACTTTC. Translation gives CASSLSPASGANVLTF. Supplemented by reference TRBV5-6 and TRBJ2-6, the full variable domain reads DAGVTQSPTHLIKTRGQQVTLRCSPKSGHDTVSWYQQALGQGPQFIFQYYEEEERQRGNFPDRFSGHQFPNYSSELNVNALLLGDSALYLCASSLSPASGANVLTFGAGSRLTVL.

V and J are TRBV29-1 and TRBJ2-7; 8 bases are shared with TRBD2. Germline V CDR1 and CDR2: SQVTM, ANQGSEA. With 4 bases clipped from V and 4 bases from J, the junction kept 6 bases outside the gene matches. The CDR3 consists of 13 residues. CDR3: CSVGLANLYEQYF. The CDR3 DNA follows: TGCAGCGTTGGACTAGCGAACCTTTACGAGCAGTACTTC.

This clonotype was observed once. V and J are TRBV24-1 and TRBJ1-2; TRBD1 might be the D (5 bases). V lost 5 bases, J lost 8 bases, and 11 bases lay in between. This CDR3 has 12 amino acids. CDR1 and CDR2 (germline): KGHDR, SFDVKD. The CDR3 DNA reads TGTGCCACCAGTGCCGATTGGGGGGGCTACACCTTC. Its translation is CATSADWGGYTF.

This clonotype was detected only a few times. A clone one base away is much larger, so this may be a read error. The gene calls are TRBV2 and TRBJ2-3; TRBD1 is a possible D gene (6 bases). The CDR3 loop spans 16 amino acids. V dropped 6 bases and J dropped 4 bases, with 20 bases sitting between them. From germline, CDR1 is SNHLY and CDR2 FYNNEI. This CDR3 is CASRGAGTPKADTQYF. CDR3 in DNA: TGTGCCAGCAGGGGGGCCGGGACACCTAAAGCAGATACGCAGTATTTT.

The V call is TRBV7-9, the J call TRBJ1-1; no definite D call. The CDR3 covers 10 residues. Looked up from germline, CDR1 is SEHNR and CDR2 is FQNEAQ (reference sequence). The V end was cut by 8 bases, the J end by 6 bases, with 7 bases between. The CDR3 region is CASGESEAFF. DNA for the CDR3: TGTGCCAGCGGGGAATCTGAAGCTTTCTTT.

On this clonotype: One junction end disagrees with the germline gene, perhaps due to a read error. This chain joins TRBV20-1 and TRBJ1-3, with unresolved D. The CDR3 covers 12 residues. The germline gives CDR1 DFQATT, CDR2 SNEGSKA (reference sequence). The CDR3 is CSAPESGDTIYF. In nucleotides, the CDR3 is TGCAGTGCTCCAGAGTCTGGAGACACCATATATTTT.

In this sample, this clonotype turned up once. The genes are TRBV2 and TRBJ2-7; D uncertain. V lost 5 bases and J lost 5, with 10 bases in between. Germline loops: CDR1 SNHLY, CDR2 FYNNEI. The CDR3 length is 12 residues. CDR3 in DNA: TGTGCCAGCAGTTCCGTCACCAACGAGCAGTACTTC. Protein sequence: CASSSVTNEQYF.

This clonotype was picked up one time. This rearrangement joins TRBV24-1 to TRBJ1-4; D uncertain. Looked up from germline, CDR1 is KGHDR and CDR2 is SFDVKD. The CDR3 totals 16 residues. V shed 7 bases and J shed 7 bases, with 21 bases lying between them. The CDR3 nucleotides read TGTGCCACCAGCGATCCCTCGGCCAGAGATGGTGAAAAACTGTTTTTT. Translating gives CATSDPSARDGEKLFF.

The rearrangement uses TRBV4-3 and TRBJ1-5; D is undetermined. Trimming shortened V by 0 bases and J by 3 bases, and 6 bases separated the two germline ends. The CDR3 runs to 14 residues. CDR1 is LGHNA, CDR2 YSLEER, per germline. The CDR3 spells CASSQDGDNQPQHF. The CDR3 coding sequence is TGCGCCAGCAGCCAAGATGGGGACAATCAGCCCCAGCATTTT.

At least ten counts were recorded for this clonotype. The chain is built from TRBV25-1 and TRBJ2-2, with D uncertain. Trimming shortened V by 6 bases and J by 1 base, and 9 bases separated the two germline ends. This CDR3 has 14 residues. Germline CDR1 reads MGHDK; CDR2 reads SYGVNS. The CDR3: CASRGSLNTGELFF. The CDR3 bases are TGTGCCAGCAGAGGATCCTTGAACACCGGGGAGCTGTTTTTT.

The gene calls are TRBV7-9 and TRBJ2-5; 8 bases align to TRBD2. Germline loops: CDR1 SEHNR, CDR2 FQNEAQ (reference sequence). With 3 bases clipped from V and 2 bases from J, the junction kept 5 bases outside the gene matches. The CDR3 sequence is 15 residues long. The CDR3 here is CASSFLQRGQETQYF. The CDR3 DNA is TGTGCCAGCAGCTTTCTTCAGCGGGGGCAAGAGACCCAGTACTTC.

At least ten counts were recorded for this clonotype. The chain combines TRBV19 with TRBJ2-7, with D possibly being TRBD2 (6 bases). The CDR3 contains 15 residues. CDR1 is LNHDA and CDR2 is SQIVND in the germline V gene (reference sequence). V was pared by 6 bases and J by 1 base, with 16 bases between. The CDR3 DNA sequence: TGTGCCAGTAGGGCCGGGGGACCGCCGTCCTACGAGCAGTACTTC. It encodes CASRAGGPPSYEQYF.

This clonotype has at least ten counts. Here the CDR3 DNA reads TGCGCCAGCAGCCAAGATCTAGCGGGAGACCGAAATGAGCAGTTCTTC. As protein: CASSQDLAGDRNEQFF. This chain joins TRBV4-1 and TRBJ2-1; 10 bases are a match to TRBD2. The CDR3 contains 16 residues. CDR1 and CDR2 (germline): MGHRA, YSYEKL. Trimming at V came to 0 bases and at J to 7 bases, leaving 6 bases not matched to a gene.

In DNA form, the CDR3 reads TGTGCCAGCAGTTACCGCCCACCCAGTTTCTCCTATAATTCACCCCTCCACTTT. Translated, it gives CASSYRPPSFSYNSPLHF. V and J are TRBV6-2 or TRBV6-3 and TRBJ1-6, with unresolved D. CDR1 is MNHEY and CDR2 is SVGEGT in the germline V gene. The CDR3 has 18 amino acids. V lost 2 bases and J lost 0, with 14 bases in between.

This clonotype was picked up one time. The chain carries TRBV20-1 and TRBJ1-6; possibly TRBD1 for D (5 bases). The length of the CDR3 is 17 residues. Trimming left V 3 bases short and J 9 bases short, with 24 bases between. Germline CDR1 DFQATT, CDR2 SNEGSKA (reference sequence). The CDR3 is CSARTVPGNAARSPLHF. The CDR3 DNA follows: TGCAGTGCTAGGACAGTGCCTGGGAACGCTGCCCGTTCACCCCTCCACTTT.

Many counts were recorded for this clonotype. This may be a read error: a much more frequent sequence differs by one nucleotide. V and J are TRBV10-3 and TRBJ1-3, with 10 bases fitting TRBD1. CDR1 is ENHRY and CDR2 is SYGVKD in the germline V gene. This CDR3 comprises 15 residues. Written as DNA, the CDR3 is TGTGCCGTCAGTGACAGGGGGCAGAATGGAAACACCATATATTTT. Amino acids: CAVSDRGQNGNTIYF.

V is TRBV7-6 and J is TRBJ2-2; D uncertain. The germline V and J ends were trimmed by 4 bases and 3 bases, with 6 bases remaining between them. The CDR3 spans 13 residues. The germline gives CDR1 SGHVS, CDR2 FNYEAQ. CDR3 DNA: TGTGCCAGCAGCTCTACCGACACCGGGGAGCTGTTTTTT. Translation gives CASSSTDTGELFF.

On this clonotype: A junction boundary mismatches the germline segment, possibly from a read error. The rearrangement links TRBV19 to TRBJ1-1, with TRBD1 matching over 7 bases. This CDR3 comprises 16 residues. Germline CDR1 is LNHDA and CDR2 is SQIVND (reference sequence). The DNA for the CDR3 is TGTGCCAGTAGCCGATGGGGACAGCGAACGAACACTAAAGCTTCCTTT. This sequence encodes CASSRWGQRTNTKASF.

For the CDR3, the DNA is TGCGCCAGCAGCCCCCTCGGCGGGAGTAACTCAGATACGCAGTATTTT. Translating it yields CASSPLGGSNSDTQYF. The rearrangement joins TRBV4-1 to TRBJ2-3; TRBD2 matches 7 bases. The CDR3 has 16 residues. CDR1 MGHRA and CDR2 YSYEKL come from the germline V gene. Trimming cost V 4 bases and J 4 bases; bases outside gene matches: 11.

The chain has TRBV20-1 and TRBJ2-7; 10 nucleotides match TRBD1. Germline assignment: CDR1 DFQATT and CDR2 SNEGSKA (reference sequence). V was clipped by 3 bases and J by 6 bases; unmatched bases: 2. CDR3 length: 12 residues. CDR3 in amino acids: CSARWTGGEQYF. The CDR3 DNA follows: TGCAGTGCTAGGTGGACAGGGGGCGAGCAGTACTTC.